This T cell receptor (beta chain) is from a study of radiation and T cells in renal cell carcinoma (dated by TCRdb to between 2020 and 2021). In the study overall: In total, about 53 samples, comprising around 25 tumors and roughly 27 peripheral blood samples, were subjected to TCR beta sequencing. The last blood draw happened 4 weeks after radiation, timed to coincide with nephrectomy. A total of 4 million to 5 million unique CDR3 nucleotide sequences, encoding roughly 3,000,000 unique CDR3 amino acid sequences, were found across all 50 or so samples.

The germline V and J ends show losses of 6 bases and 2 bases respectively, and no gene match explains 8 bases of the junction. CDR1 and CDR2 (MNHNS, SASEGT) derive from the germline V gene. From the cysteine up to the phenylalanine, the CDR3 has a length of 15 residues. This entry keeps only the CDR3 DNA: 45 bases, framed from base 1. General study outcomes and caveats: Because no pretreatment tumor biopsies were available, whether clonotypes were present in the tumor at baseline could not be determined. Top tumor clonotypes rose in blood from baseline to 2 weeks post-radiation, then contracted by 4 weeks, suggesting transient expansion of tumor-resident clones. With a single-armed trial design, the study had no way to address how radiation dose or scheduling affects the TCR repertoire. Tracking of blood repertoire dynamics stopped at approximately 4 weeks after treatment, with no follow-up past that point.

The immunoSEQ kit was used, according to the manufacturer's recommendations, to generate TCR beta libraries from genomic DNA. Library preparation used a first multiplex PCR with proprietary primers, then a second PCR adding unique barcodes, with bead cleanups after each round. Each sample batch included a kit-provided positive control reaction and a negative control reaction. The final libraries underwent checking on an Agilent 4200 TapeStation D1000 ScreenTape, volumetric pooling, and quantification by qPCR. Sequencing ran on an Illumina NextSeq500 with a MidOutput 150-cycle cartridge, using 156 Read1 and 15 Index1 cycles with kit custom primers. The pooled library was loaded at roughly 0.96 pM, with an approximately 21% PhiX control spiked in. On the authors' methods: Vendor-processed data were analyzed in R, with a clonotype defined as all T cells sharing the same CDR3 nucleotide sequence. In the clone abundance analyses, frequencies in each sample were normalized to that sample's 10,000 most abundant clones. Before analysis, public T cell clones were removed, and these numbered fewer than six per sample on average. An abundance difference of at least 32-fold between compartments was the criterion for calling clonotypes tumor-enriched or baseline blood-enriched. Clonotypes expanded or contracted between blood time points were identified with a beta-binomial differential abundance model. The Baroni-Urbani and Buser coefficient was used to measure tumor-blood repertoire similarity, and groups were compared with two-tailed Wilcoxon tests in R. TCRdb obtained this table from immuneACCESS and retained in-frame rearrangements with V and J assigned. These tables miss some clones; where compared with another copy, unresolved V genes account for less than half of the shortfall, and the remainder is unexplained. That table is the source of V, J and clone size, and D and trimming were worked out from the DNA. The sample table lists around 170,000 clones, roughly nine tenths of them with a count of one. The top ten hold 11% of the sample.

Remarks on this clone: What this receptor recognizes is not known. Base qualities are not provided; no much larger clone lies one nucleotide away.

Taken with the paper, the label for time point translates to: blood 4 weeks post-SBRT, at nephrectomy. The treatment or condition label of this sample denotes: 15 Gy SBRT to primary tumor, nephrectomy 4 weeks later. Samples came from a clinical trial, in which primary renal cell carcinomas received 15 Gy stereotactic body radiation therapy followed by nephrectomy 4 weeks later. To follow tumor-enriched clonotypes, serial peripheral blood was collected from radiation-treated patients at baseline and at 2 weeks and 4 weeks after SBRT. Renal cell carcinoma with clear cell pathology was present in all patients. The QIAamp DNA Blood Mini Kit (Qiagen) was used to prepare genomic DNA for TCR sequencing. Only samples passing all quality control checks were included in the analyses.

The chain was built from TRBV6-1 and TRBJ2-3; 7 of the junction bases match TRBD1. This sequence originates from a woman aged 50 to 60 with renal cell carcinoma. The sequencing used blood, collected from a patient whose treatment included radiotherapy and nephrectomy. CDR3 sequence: CASSYRQGNTDTQYF. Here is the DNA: TGTGCCAGCAGCTACCGACAGGGAAACACAGATACGCAGTATTTT.